This entry lists 11 T cell receptor beta chains sequenced from one sample in a study of blood T cell repertoires in COVID-19 (dated by TCRdb to between 2020 and 2021). Library preparation used the immunoSEQ multiplex PCR assay. TCRdb carries this immuneACCESS record with in-frame sequences only. Its versions omit some clonotypes, under half of them owing to an unresolved V gene in the studies checked, with the rest unexplained. The sample profile shows around 200,000 clones; around 84% of them were found once. The top ten clonotypes cover 3.5% to 5% of the sample. Sequencing used peripheral blood. These receptors all come from a man in his fifties with acute or convalescent COVID-19.

The V call is TRBV27, the J call TRBJ1-6, with 8 nucleotides matching TRBD1. Unmatched junction bases numbered 8, after V lost 6 bases and J lost 7 bases. Looked up from germline, CDR1 is MNHEY and CDR2 is SMNVEV (reference sequence). This CDR3 is built from 15 residues. CDR3 coding DNA: TGTGCCAGCAGCCCGGGACAGGCGTTGAATTCACCCCTCCACTTT. This translates into CASSPGQALNSPLHF.

The V call is TRBV6-5, the J call TRBJ1-1; perhaps TRBD1 as D (6 bases). The CDR3 length is 15 residues. Germline CDR1 reads MNHEY; CDR2 reads SVGAGI. V was cut by 6 bases and J by 1 base, with 15 bases left in between. The CDR3 protein is CASSPGQTRNTEAFF. DNA for the CDR3: TGTGCCAGCAGCCCCGGACAGACACGGAACACTGAAGCTTTCTTT.

The chain links TRBV29-1 to TRBJ2-1; 10 nucleotides agree with TRBD2. This CDR3 is 14 amino acids long. V was clipped by 8 bases and J by 8 bases; unmatched bases: 12. CDR1 is SQVTM, CDR2 ANQGSEA, per germline. CDR3: CSSSLAGEGYEQFF. The CDR3 coding sequence is TGCAGCTCCTCTCTAGCGGGGGAAGGCTATGAGCAGTTCTTC.

This clone was seen only once. The J gene is TRBJ1-1, the V gene TRBV3-1 (or the pseudogene TRBV3-2); D unresolved. The CDR3 sequence is 12 residues long. Trimming stripped 6 bases from V and 5 bases from J, with 10 bases between. Germline CDR1 is LGHDT and CDR2 is YNNKEL (reference sequence). CDR3 region: CASRLTGTEAFF. CDR3 nucleotide sequence: TGTGCCAGCAGGCTCACGGGGACTGAAGCTTTCTTT.

V is TRBV4-1 and J is TRBJ1-2; D may be TRBD1 (5 bases). The length of the CDR3 is 18 residues. V was clipped by 0 bases and J by 2 bases, with 19 bases between them. Germline V gene data show CDR1 as MGHRA and CDR2 as YSYEKL. CDR3 in amino acids: CASSQEGGGGRANYGYTF. The CDR3 DNA reads as TGCGCCAGCAGCCAAGAAGGCGGCGGTGGCAGGGCAAACTATGGCTACACCTTC.

The chain has TRBV9 and TRBJ2-5; weak D call: TRBD2 (7 bases). Germline V gene data show CDR1 as SGDLS and CDR2 as YYNGEE. This CDR3 has 16 residues. The germline V and J ends were trimmed by 0 bases and 5 bases, with 17 bases remaining between them. CDR3: CASSVGGGASWETQYF. The CDR3 region has the DNA TGTGCCAGCAGCGTAGGTGGGGGGGCCTCGTGGGAGACCCAGTACTTC.

The chain is built from TRBV6-6 and TRBJ1-5; the D gene is possibly TRBD1 (6 bases). V was cut by 5 bases and J by 6 bases, with 14 bases left in between. The CDR3 has 14 residues. Germline CDR1 is MNHNY and CDR2 is SVGAGI (reference sequence). Here the CDR3 DNA reads TGTGCCAGCAGTCACACAGGGTTGGGTCAGCCCCAGCATTTT. It specifies CASSHTGLGQPQHF.

This clone is a singleton in its sample. This chain uses TRBV5-1 with TRBJ1-5; the D gene is possibly TRBD1 (6 bases). This CDR3 is 15 amino acids long. Germline loops: CDR1 SGHRS, CDR2 YFSETQ. V lost 1 base to trimming and J lost 6 bases, with 14 bases between them. CDR3 sequence: CASSLRAGERQPQHF. The CDR3 coding sequence is TGCGCCAGCAGCTTGAGGGCAGGGGAACGTCAGCCCCAGCATTTT.

In this sample, this clone turned up a few times. The chain employs TRBV9 and TRBJ1-6, with 9 nucleotides matching TRBD1. The V and J ends lost 3 bases and 10 bases, in that order; junction bases with no gene match: 8. Germline loops: CDR1 SGDLS, CDR2 YYNGEE. This CDR3 has 15 residues. The CDR3: CASSASTGGLSPLHF. The CDR3 DNA reads as TGTGCCAGCAGCGCGTCGACAGGGGGTCTCTCACCCCTCCACTTT.

This clone was found once. The CDR3 nucleotides read TGTGCCAGCAGCGTATCGGGAGATCAGCCCCAGCATTTT. It specifies CASSVSGDQPQHF. This chain connects TRBV9 to TRBJ1-5; D gene ambiguous. Between the trimmed V and J ends, which lost 1 base and 5 bases, there was a span of 7 bases. CDR3 length: 13 amino acids. Looked up from germline, CDR1 is SGDLS and CDR2 is YYNGEE.

The chain employs TRBV6-5 and TRBJ1-5; a possible D gene is TRBD1 (5 bases). The CDR3 is 14 residues long. The germline V gene has CDR1 MNHEY and CDR2 SVGAGI. Trimming pared 8 bases from V and 3 bases from J, leaving 14 bases between. This CDR3 is CASGRDSDNQPQHF. The CDR3 bases are TGTGCCAGCGGCCGGGACTCAGACAATCAGCCCCAGCATTTT.